This section outlines one TCR beta chain sequence together with its context. This entry comes from a study of blood T cell repertoires in COVID-19. The authors' processing: Quantification of nucleated cells was approximated via reference gene primer amplification. Sequencing was performed with immunoSEQ multiplex PCR; in TCRdb, only in-frame clones are kept and a portion is missing. V and J calls and clone size follow that table, whereas D and trimming were derived from the DNA. The repertoire has under 200,000 clones, roughly 90% of them found once; the top ten carry about 0.54%. The CDR3 spans 15 residues. V was pared by 2 bases and J by 4 bases, with 5 bases of the junction left unmatched. CDR1 and CDR2 from the germline V gene are KGHSH and LQKENI.

The source of this sequence is a man in his forties or fifties with acute or convalescent COVID-19. The rearrangement joins TRBV18 to TRBJ2-7; 10 nucleotides line up with TRBD2. Sequencing was performed on peripheral blood. The CDR3 sequence is CASSPYPSGSYEQYF. DNA for the CDR3: TGTGCCAGCTCACCATACCCTAGCGGGAGTTACGAGCAGTACTTC.